Described below is a single TCR beta chain sequence and its context. This clonotype was counted at least ten times. Its antigen is still unknown. No base qualities exist here, and no much larger clone lies one base off it. The trim is 1 base for V and 3 bases for J, with a gap of 7 bases between the germline ends. From the cysteine up to the phenylalanine, the CDR3 has a length of 13 residues. The sequence is cut down to CDR3 DNA, 39 bases in frame from base 1. CDR1 and CDR2 are read off the germline V gene as SGHRS and YFSETQ. This record comes from a study of T cells after yellow fever vaccination (dated by TCRdb to the late 2010s). Turning to the overall study: The SMART-Seq v4 Ultra Low Input RNA kit was used to prepare libraries from fractions with low cell numbers. To follow T-cell clones before and after primary and booster YFV17D yellow fever vaccination, bulk TCR alpha and beta repertoires were sequenced over time. Two healthy male donors, one aged 18 to 30 and one aged 30 to 40 years, were included in the cohort. Blood samples were taken at several timepoints before and after primary and secondary immunization, and bulk PBMC replicates and cell subsets were isolated. Study-wide findings and limitations: A small fraction of clonotypes appeared in both the CD4 and CD8 compartments, likely as a result of convergent recombination. The study included only two donors, which limits how far the findings can be generalized. Because abundant contaminating clonotypes from the bulk population could be contained in FACS-sorted repertoires, computational filtering was required. Compared with the primary T-cell response, the secondary T-cell response was faster but weaker, reaching its peak on day 5 rather than on day 15. Most clones expanded after primary vaccination were re-detected after the booster (96% of CD4 and roughly 87% of CD8), suggesting broad memory maintenance.

Reading the label with the study, this specimen's treatment or condition is: live attenuated yellow fever vaccine strain. A standard Ficoll-Paque protocol was used to isolate PBMCs from peripheral blood. CD4 and CD8 T-cell fractions were isolated with Dynabeads CD4 and CD8 positive selection kits. RNA was extracted with TriZol from bulk PBMCs, CD4 and CD8 fractions, and dextramer-positive and dextramer-negative fractions. TCR cDNA was made using 5'RACE template switching, a step that added a universal primer site and unique molecular identifiers. Priming of cDNA synthesis was performed from both the TCR alpha and TCR beta constant segments. Library amplification involved two PCR steps, and the second step added sample barcodes and sequencing adapters. Sequencing of the libraries was done on either Illumina HiSeq 2500 (2x100 bp) or NovaSeq (2x150 bp). In the authors' own workflow: MIGEC was used to demultiplex reads and collapse the reads into UMI consensus sequences, and MiXCR was used for V(D)J alignment. Using edgeR on replicate PBMC samples, clonotypes were called vaccine-responding if FDR was below 0.01 and the log2 fold change was above 5 up to day 15. Bulk clonotypes were assigned CD4 or CD8 identity according to which sequenced CD4 or CD8 repertoire held them at higher abundance. TCRdb applied fastp at Q25 and MiXCR to the public reads, then kept only in-frame beta chains. Identical CDR3 proteins give one entry, which carries the most common genes and DNA. None of the V and J calls come from the authors' own analysis; TCRdb made them. Recorded for this sample are roughly 240,000 distinct CDR3 sequences; 6.7% of them occurred a single time. Approximately 1.1% of the sample is taken by the ten largest.

Here the chain combines TRBV5-1 and TRBJ1-1; no D gene can be assigned with confidence. Sequenced here: CD4+ T cells sorted from PBMCs, sampled on the day of the yellow fever booster vaccination. This sequence was found in a man aged 30 to 45 who received the YFV17D yellow fever vaccine. The bases are TGCGCCAGCAGCTTGTCACGGGACACTGAAGCTTTCTTT. Protein translation: CASSLSRDTEAFF.